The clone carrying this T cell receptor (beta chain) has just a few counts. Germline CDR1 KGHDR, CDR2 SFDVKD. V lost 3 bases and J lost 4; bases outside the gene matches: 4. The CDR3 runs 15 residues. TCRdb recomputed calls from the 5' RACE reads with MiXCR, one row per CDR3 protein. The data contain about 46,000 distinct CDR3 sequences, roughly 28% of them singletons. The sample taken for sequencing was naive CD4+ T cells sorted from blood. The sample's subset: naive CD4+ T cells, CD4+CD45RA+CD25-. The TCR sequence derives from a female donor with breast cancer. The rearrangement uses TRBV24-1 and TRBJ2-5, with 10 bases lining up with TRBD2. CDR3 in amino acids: CATSDPSGSGETQYF. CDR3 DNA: TGTGCCACCAGTGATCCTAGCGGGAGCGGAGAGACCCAGTACTTC.